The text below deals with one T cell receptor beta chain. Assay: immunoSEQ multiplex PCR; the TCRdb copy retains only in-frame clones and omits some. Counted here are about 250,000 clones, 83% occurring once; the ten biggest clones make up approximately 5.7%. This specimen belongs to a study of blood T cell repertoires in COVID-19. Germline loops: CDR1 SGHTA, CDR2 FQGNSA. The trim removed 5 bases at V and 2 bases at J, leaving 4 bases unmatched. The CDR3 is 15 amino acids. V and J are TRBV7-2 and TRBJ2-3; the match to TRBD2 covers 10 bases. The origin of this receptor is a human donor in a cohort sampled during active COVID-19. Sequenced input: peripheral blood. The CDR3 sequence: CASSLTSGNTDTQYF. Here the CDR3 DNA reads TGTGCCAGCAGCCTAACTAGCGGGAACACAGATACGCAGTATTTT.